Detailed here is one T cell receptor (beta chain). No cognate antigen has been identified for it. No base-level quality is on record; no much larger clone is a single base apart. The instrument was an Illumina NovaSeq 6000. TCRalpha and TCRbeta cDNA libraries were built by 5'RACE with constant-segment primers, adding sample barcodes and unique molecular identifiers. RNA was extracted from every sample with Trizol reagent. Libraries were amplified in two PCR steps, with a second sample barcode and Illumina TruSeq adapters added in the second step. Sequencing of libraries was performed on an Illumina NovaSeq with 2 x 150 bp paired-end reads. The source study handled its data this way. The reads were demultiplexed and collapsed into UMI-guided consensus sequences using migec v1.2.7. With mixcr v2.1.11, UMI consensuses were aligned to TRA and TRB V and J templates and assembled into clonotypes. A clonotype was counted as expanded or contracted only when both edgeR and NoisET called the clonotype significant, with the noise models trained on biological replicates. For edgeR calls, the cutoffs were a false discovery rate-adjusted p below 0.01 and a log2 fold-change threshold of 1. PCA with hierarchical clustering of max-normalized trajectories of the 1000 most abundant clonotypes was used as exploratory dynamics analysis. Each responding clone was given a CD4 or CD8 phenotype based on the CD4+ and CD8+ repertoires, which had been sequenced separately. TCRdb reworked the public reads: Q25 trimming with fastp, MiXCR clone assembly, productive beta chains retained. Entries that share a CDR3 protein sequence are merged under the most common genes and DNA. What appears here as the V and J calls and clone size reflects TCRdb's work, not the paper's. This sample lists 60,000 to 65,000 distinct CDR3 sequences; 9.3% were detected once. The ten largest clones add up to 1.1% of the sample.

V sheds 6 bases and J sheds 4 bases, leaving 17 bases between their ends. CDR1 is given as SGDLS and CDR2 as YYNGEE, both from the germline V gene. The CDR3 spans 15 residues, from the cysteine through the phenylalanine. Only the CDR3 part of the read is kept: 45 bases, read in frame from the first base. The sample belongs to a study of T-cell memory formation after mild COVID-19 (dated by TCRdb to the early 2020s). Describing the broader study: TCR sequence clusters from the two donors were found to be largely donor specific. T-cell clones expanding and contracting after mild COVID-19 in two donors were tracked by longitudinal TCRalpha and TCRbeta repertoire sequencing. Two young, previously healthy adult volunteers made up the cohort, one male and one female.

Study-level results and caveats: The detection of some responding clones in pre-infection memory suggests that pre-existing cross-reactive memory T cells joined the SARS-CoV-2 response. The study included only two mild cases, and larger cohorts that include severe cases with pre-infection samples were judged to be necessary. Whether the second-wave clones peaking on day 37 were SARS-CoV-2 specific was not confirmed. Contracting CD4+ clones were found mainly in CM and EM memory subsets, while CD8+ clones were enriched in EMRA. From day 15 to 85, contracting clones showed balanced CD4/CD8 phenotypes, whereas a second wave of clones that expanded from day 15 to 37 leaned towards CD4+.

PBMCs were isolated by Ficoll-Paque density gradient centrifugation. The chain was built from TRBV9 and TRBJ1-5; a confident D gene designation cannot be given. Sequencing was carried out using PBMCs or a T cell subset sorted from them (not recorded which). The TCR originated in a man between 18 and 29 years old who had mild COVID-19 (a few samples of this study predate the infection). The sample titles of this study are shuffled in the database, so cell type and time point are left out; the donor was told from shared clones. The CDR3 region has the sequence CASIPGRLENQPQHF. The DNA is as follows: TGTGCCAGCATCCCCGGGAGGTTAGAGAATCAGCCCCAGCATTTT.